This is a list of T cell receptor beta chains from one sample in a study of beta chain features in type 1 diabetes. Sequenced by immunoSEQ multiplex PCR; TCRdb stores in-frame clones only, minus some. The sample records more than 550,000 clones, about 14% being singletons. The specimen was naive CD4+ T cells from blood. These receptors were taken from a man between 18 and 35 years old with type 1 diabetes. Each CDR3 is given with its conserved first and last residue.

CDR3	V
CASSVASGTNEQFF	TRBV9
CASSRQGVGLYEQYF	TRBV7-2
CASSGGGFSTDTQYF	TRBV7-2
CASADRGANVLTF	TRBV27
CASSGLAIRNEQFF	TRBV27
CASSQEERGSGANVLTF	TRBV4-2
CATGDGYEQRLGVEQYF	TRBV19
CASSRTGGTGEQYF	TRBV7-2
CAWSFGIQETQYF	TRBV30
CASRIIAGGGETQYF	TRBV7-8
CSVAGTGEGYEQYF	TRBV29-1
CASSLLTRDYNEQFF	TRBV27
CASSPRSGGDRNIQYF	TRBV11-2
CASRDRQGNYGYTF	TRBV7-9
CASSDYTGATGELFF	TRBV5-1
CASSQRRGVRETQYF	TRBV4-2
CASSLTSSYNEQFF	TRBV7-9
CASSSYRGNTEAFF	TRBV5-4
CASGDRGETQYF	TRBV14
CASSVAQSRDTGELFF	TRBV9
CASSIASGYEQYF	TRBV7-2
CASTPKDEKLFF	TRBV27
CAWSVQAADGYTF	TRBV30
CAISESRIGQPQHF	TRBV10-3
CASSLLGQGFLGPDTQYF	TRBV27
CASSQELRVNEQFF	TRBV7-2
CASSIEQEETQYF	TRBV2
CASSSTVASGGYEQYF	TRBV18
CASSSLGGNTEAFF	TRBV27
CASSLFVGTQAFF	TRBV28
CSYRQNAYEQYF	TRBV29-1
CASSLIGGGTYNEQFF	TRBV7-3
CASSLRHEQYF	TRBV5-6
CASSQDFGVQGLYEQYF	TRBV14
CAISESSGRDNEQFF	TRBV10-3
CASSPVAMYEKLFF	TRBV7-9
CASSWSDRTDTQYF	TRBV6-6
CSVDRGRKETQYF	TRBV29-1
CAWISYRTQNTEAFF	TRBV30
CATSRGGDFYEQYF	TRBV15
CASSFRTGDYEQYF	TRBV5-1
CAWSSGAYEQYF	TRBV30
CASSYTSSGANVLTF	TRBV7-2
CASSPQRGAGGNYDYTF	TRBV14
CASSGGGSLNTEAFF	TRBV7-3